This T cell receptor beta chain was obtained from a study of human T cells and chemical hapten exposure. Time point in this sample: patch test 3, about 24 weeks after DPC sensitization. Treatment in this sample: therapeutic diphenylcyclopropenone sensitization with weekly scalp DPC. MiXCR was run by TCRdb on the RACE reads, yielding one entry per CDR3 protein. The table includes 210,000 or so distinct CDR3 sequences, roughly a quarter detected once. The CDR3 extends over 14 amino acids. Per the germline V gene, CDR1 is DFQATT and CDR2 is SNEGSKA (reference sequence). Worth noting for this clonotype: At one end, the junction sequence differs from germline, possibly due to a read error.

This sample comprised whole blood, obtained in connection with sensitization to the hapten diphenylcyclopropenone (DPC). The receptor was derived from a woman aged 40 to 50 with alopecia areata. Some clones in this sample may be carry-over from other donors' samples. The genes are TRBV20-1 and TRBJ2-1; 7 bases align to TRBD2. The DNA for the CDR3 is TGCAGTGCTAGGCGGACTAGAGGCTACAATGAGCAGTTCTTT. As protein: CSARRTRGYNEQFF.